This T cell receptor (beta chain) was found in a study of beta chain features in type 1 diabetes. J was trimmed by 0 bases and V by 0 bases; bases with no gene match: 6. Germline loops: CDR1 SGHRS, CDR2 YFSETQ. CDR3 length: 17 residues. The sequenced template was cDNA made from the entire isolated RNA. Generated by immunoSEQ multiplex PCR, the TCRdb table keeps only in-frame clones and is missing some. The sample yields more than 300,000 clones, less than 10% seen once. The chain recombines TRBV5-1 with TRBJ1-1; TRBD1 matches 9 bases. This TCR was sampled from a woman younger than 35 in good health. Sequences were obtained from central memory CD4+ T cells from blood. The CDR3 DNA sequence: TGCGCCAGCAGCTTGGCCGGGACAGGGTACCTGAACACTGAAGCTTTCTTT. Amino acid sequence: CASSLAGTGYLNTEAFF.